One sample yielded the 23 T cell receptor beta chains listed below, sequenced in a study of shared clonotypes between healthy human individuals. Assay: immunoSEQ multiplex PCR; the TCRdb copy retains only in-frame clones and omits some. The sample lists about 700,000 clones, 92% occurring once. Naive-designated CD8 cells lacked CD45RO, were positively enriched for CCR7, and omitted terminally differentiated effector memory CD45RA+ cells. The specimen sequenced was naive CD8+ T cells sorted from blood. Receptors were obtained from a young man in good health.

V usage is TRBV4-1 and J usage is TRBJ1-1; D not certain. Germline CDR1 and CDR2: MGHRA and YSYEKL. There are 13 residues in the CDR3. Trimming removed 1 base at V and 8 bases at J, with 11 bases between. CDR3 sequence: CASSQGRGWEAFF. CDR3 sequence (DNA): TGCGCCAGCAGCCAAGGTCGAGGATGGGAAGCTTTCTTT.

The rearrangement links TRBV4-3 to TRBJ2-7, with 8 bases matching TRBD1. CDR3 length: 15 amino acids. Germline CDR1 is LGHNA and CDR2 is YSLEER. The ends lost 0 bases at V and 4 bases at J; junction bases unmatched: 5. The CDR3 loop is CASSQDFGTGYEQYF. CDR3 DNA sequence: TGCGCCAGCAGCCAAGATTTTGGGACAGGTTACGAGCAGTACTTC.

CDR3: CASSLVKAGGETQYF. CDR3 DNA sequence: TGTGCCAGCAGTTTAGTAAAGGCTGGGGGGGAAACGCAGTATTTT. The chain recombines TRBV27 with TRBJ2-3; TRBD2 agrees at 7 bases. CDR1 MNHEY and CDR2 SMNVEV come from the germline V gene (reference sequence). J was trimmed by 9 bases and V by 2 bases; bases with no gene match: 11. CDR3 length equals 15 residues.

V is TRBV7-9 and J is TRBJ2-7; a possible D gene is TRBD2 (6 bases). This CDR3 is built from 14 residues. V was cut by 8 bases and J by 3 bases, with 17 bases left in between. Germline V CDR1 and CDR2: SEHNR, FQNEAQ (reference sequence). CDR3 DNA: TGTGCCAGCGGGGTTGGCAGCGGGTACTACGAGCAGTACTTC. This encodes CASGVGSGYYEQYF.

The chain employs TRBV5-5 and TRBJ1-3; possible D gene TRBD1, 5 bases. The CDR3 contains 16 residues. CDR1 is SGHKS, CDR2 YYEKEE, per germline (reference sequence). Between the trimmed V and J ends, which lost 0 bases and 2 bases, there was a span of 12 bases. The CDR3 loop reads CASSLDAGLAGNTIYF. Written as DNA, the CDR3 is TGTGCCAGCAGCTTGGATGCGGGGCTCGCTGGAAACACCATATATTTT.

CDR3 region: CASRSGGDNEQFF. DNA of the CDR3: TGTGCCAGCAGGAGCGGGGGGGACAATGAGCAGTTCTTC. This chain links TRBV2 with TRBJ2-1; 10 bases map to TRBD2. V was clipped by 6 bases and J by 5 bases; unmatched bases: 1. Germline lookup yields CDR1 SNHLY and CDR2 FYNNEI. The CDR3 loop spans 13 amino acids.

This chain joins TRBV2 and TRBJ2-1, with 7 bases fitting TRBD1. The CDR3 totals 15 residues. Trimming at V came to 4 bases and at J to 6 bases, leaving 9 bases not matched to a gene. Germline CDR1 and CDR2: SNHLY and FYNNEI. In DNA form, the CDR3 reads TGTGCCAGCAGTGGGGGACAGAGGCTTTTCAATGAGCAGTTCTTC. This encodes CASSGGQRLFNEQFF. The full variable domain, in which reference TRBV2 and TRBJ2-1 provide the parts outside the CDR3, is EPEVTQTPSHQVTQMGQEVILRCVPISNHLYFYWYRQILGQKVEFLVSFYNNEISEKSEIFDDQFSVERPDGSNFTLKIRSTKLEDSAMYFCASSGGQRLFNEQFFGPGTRLTVL.

This sequence joins TRBV6-1 and TRBJ2-1; D may be TRBD2 (6 bases). The CDR3 extends over 17 amino acids. Deletions cut 2 bases from V and 5 bases from J, with 19 bases between. Germline lookup yields CDR1 MNHNS and CDR2 SASEGT. Here the CDR3 reads CASSEIEGLAKNNEQFF. CDR3 sequence (DNA): TGTGCCAGCAGTGAAATCGAGGGACTCGCTAAGAACAATGAGCAGTTCTTC.

The J gene is TRBJ2-1, the V gene TRBV28; perhaps TRBD2 as D (5 bases). CDR3 length equals 12 residues. Germline V lookup: CDR1 MDHEN, CDR2 SYDVKM. The V end was cut by 9 bases, the J end by 4 bases, with 10 bases between. The CDR3: CASTTGYNEQFF. The CDR3 DNA reads TGTGCCAGTACGACGGGGTACAATGAGCAGTTCTTC.

This chain uses TRBV6-5 with TRBJ1-5; D is undetermined. Trimming shortened V by 4 bases and J by 4 bases, and 14 bases separated the two germline ends. CDR1 is MNHEY and CDR2 is SVGAGI in the germline V gene. This CDR3 is built from 15 residues. DNA for the CDR3: TGTGCCAGCAGTTTATCGGGATCTTTAAATCAGCCCCAGCATTTT. Translation: CASSLSGSLNQPQHF.

The chain is built from TRBV27 and TRBJ2-7; maybe TRBD2 (5 bases). Trimming stripped 2 bases from V and 2 bases from J, with 10 bases between. The germline V gene has CDR1 MNHEY and CDR2 SMNVEV (reference sequence). This CDR3 is 14 amino acids long. In nucleotides, the CDR3 is TGTGCCAGCAGTTTAGGAGGAGTCCCCTACGAGCAGTACTTC. Protein: CASSLGGVPYEQYF.

With respect to this clone: The same CDR3 is also encoded by other DNA sequences in this sample. The rearrangement uses TRBV2 and TRBJ2-7; D remains unclear. The V gene's germline CDR1 is SNHLY and CDR2 FYNNEI. With 6 bases removed from V and 2 bases from J, the gap between germline ends came to 8 bases. The CDR3 has 12 residues. CDR3 residues: CASRGGAYEQYF. The CDR3 region has the DNA TGTGCCAGCAGAGGTGGTGCCTACGAGCAGTACTTC.

This chain uses TRBV5-4 with TRBJ2-1; 9 bases fit TRBD1. Germline V gives CDR1 SGHNT, CDR2 YYREEE (reference sequence). V lost 4 bases and J lost 5; bases outside the gene matches: 4. This CDR3 region has 14 residues. The CDR3 region is CASSTWTGDNEQFF. The CDR3 DNA is TGTGCCAGCAGCACGTGGACAGGGGACAATGAGCAGTTCTTC.

The chain has TRBV9 and TRBJ1-1; the D gene is possibly TRBD1 (6 bases). Trimming removed 4 bases from V and 2 bases from J, with 15 bases in between. Germline V gives CDR1 SGDLS, CDR2 YYNGEE. CDR3 length equals 15 residues. The CDR3 here is CASSPQTGENTEAFF. The CDR3 nucleotides read TGTGCCAGCAGCCCCCAGACAGGAGAAAACACTGAAGCTTTCTTT.

The chain couples TRBV7-8 to TRBJ2-7; TRBD1 agrees at 11 bases. Trimming removed 4 bases from V and 3 bases from J; junction bases left unmatched: 5. Germline loops: CDR1 SGHVS, CDR2 FQNEAQ. The CDR3 spans 15 residues. The CDR3 bases are TGTGCCAGCAGCTCAGAGGGACAGGGGGTCTACGAGCAGTACTTC. It is translated as CASSSEGQGVYEQYF. Full variable domain (rest looked up from reference TRBV7-8 and TRBJ2-7): GAGVSQSPRYKVAKRGQDVALRCDPISGHVSLFWYQQALGQGPEFLTYFQNEAQLDKSGLPSDRFFAERPEGSVSTLKIQRTQQEDSAVYLCASSSEGQGVYEQYFGPGTRLTVT.

This chain links TRBV2 with TRBJ2-1; 13 nucleotides align to TRBD2. This CDR3 is built from 15 residues. CDR1 SNHLY and CDR2 FYNNEI come from the germline V gene. The J segment lost 5 bases and the V segment lost 8 bases, leaving 6 bases of the junction unmatched. The CDR3 protein is CASPGTSGTDNEQFF. The CDR3 DNA reads TGTGCCAGCCCCGGGACTAGCGGGACGGACAATGAGCAGTTCTTC.

Only one count was recorded for this clone. This chain joins TRBV7-8 and TRBJ2-7; D not resolved. V was cut by 0 bases and J by 5 bases, with 8 bases left in between. Germline lookup yields CDR1 SGHVS and CDR2 FQNEAQ. This CDR3 is built from 13 residues. CDR3 amino acids: CASSLARRNEQYF. The CDR3 coding sequence is TGTGCCAGCAGCTTAGCCAGACGAAACGAGCAGTACTTC.

In regard to this clone: The sample has other DNA sequences that encode this CDR3 too. V is TRBV2 and J is TRBJ2-7; D tentatively reads TRBD1 or TRBD2 (5 bases each). This CDR3 has 10 residues. Trimming left V 9 bases short and J 3 bases short, with 6 bases between. Germline CDR1 is SNHLY and CDR2 is FYNNEI. CDR3 loop: CASGGYEQYF. The DNA of the CDR3 is TGTGCCAGTGGGGGCTACGAGCAGTACTTC. Based on the CDR3 plus reference TRBV2 and TRBJ2-7, the full variable domain is EPEVTQTPSHQVTQMGQEVILRCVPISNHLYFYWYRQILGQKVEFLVSFYNNEISEKSEIFDDQFSVERPDGSNFTLKIRSTKLEDSAMYFCASGGYEQYFGPGTRLTVT.

The chain recombines TRBV4-3 with TRBJ2-1; D is ambiguous. The CDR3 runs to 19 residues. Germline V CDR1 and CDR2: LGHNA, YSLEER. Trimming removed 0 bases at V and 5 bases at J, with 23 bases between. The CDR3 sequence is CASSQDLRVGYRTDNEQFF. Here the CDR3 DNA reads TGCGCCAGCAGCCAAGATTTAAGGGTCGGCTACCGCACCGACAATGAGCAGTTCTTC.

V is TRBV9 and J is TRBJ2-5; D ambiguous. The CDR3 runs to 10 residues. V was clipped by 7 bases and J by 7 bases, with 8 bases between them. Germline lookup yields CDR1 SGDLS and CDR2 YYNGEE. The CDR3 DNA is TGTGCCAGCGGATCCGTGACCCAGTACTTC. Translation gives CASGSVTQYF.

The J gene is TRBJ1-1, the V gene TRBV19; 8 bases agree with TRBD1. Germline CDR1 reads LNHDA; CDR2 reads SQIVND (reference sequence). There are 14 residues in the CDR3. After removal of 6 bases from V and 1 base from J, the junction contained 4 bases not matched to a gene. The CDR3: CASRLQGENTEAFF. CDR3 DNA: TGTGCCAGTAGACTACAGGGGGAGAACACTGAAGCTTTCTTT.

CDR3 sequence: CASSDPGQGTDTQYF. The CDR3 DNA follows: TGTGCCAGCAGCGATCCGGGACAGGGCACAGATACGCAGTATTTT. The chain recombines TRBV5-4 with TRBJ2-3; 8 bases are a match to TRBD1. The CDR3 runs 15 residues. V lost 4 bases, J lost 1 base, and 5 bases stayed unmatched. Looked up from germline, CDR1 is SGHNT and CDR2 is YYREEE (reference sequence).

The chain combines TRBV20-1 with TRBJ2-2; no reliable D call. V was trimmed by 5 bases and J by 7 bases, leaving 8 bases between them. The CDR3 contains 11 residues. Germline V lookup: CDR1 DFQATT, CDR2 SNEGSKA (reference sequence). CDR3 nucleotide sequence: TGCAGTGCTTACCAGATCGGGGAGCTGTTTTTT. Translated, it gives CSAYQIGELFF.